This T cell receptor (beta chain) was retrieved from a study of T cell repertoires in cytomegalovirus infection. Study context: Indications came from public TCR beta signatures; they pointed to CMV infection and to a matching HLA type.

As for this clonotype: The target antigen is unknown.

TCRdb ran MiXCR on the reads and lists one entry per CDR3 protein. The data contain about 830,000 distinct CDR3 sequences, about 33% of them seen just once; the ten biggest clones take up around 12%. Study results and caveats: The ex vivo response showed dominance by HLA-C-restricted CMV-specific TCR beta clonotypes.

The material sequenced was cultured CD8+ T cells from PBMCs, taken from culture after CMV antigen stimulation. This sequence originates from a human donor in good health (CMV status not recorded). Some clones in this sample may be carry-over from other donors' samples.

The CDR3 coding sequence is TGCGCCAGTTACGGGCCCGACCAGACAGGGTACCTCGGCGTGGGCTCCTACAATGAGCAGTTCTTC. This gives the protein CASYGPDQTGYLGVGSYNEQFF. The chain couples TRBV5-1 to TRBJ2-1; TRBD1 aligns across 7 bases. V was clipped by 8 bases and J by 0 bases; unmatched bases: 29. The CDR3 runs 22 residues. The germline gives CDR1 SGHRS, CDR2 YFSETQ.